One sample yielded the 23 T cell receptor beta chains listed below, sequenced in a study of blood T cell repertoires in COVID-19. Here immunoSEQ multiplex PCR was the method, and the copy in TCRdb shows in-frame clones only, minus some. The sample carries approximately 75,000 clones, almost 85% recorded once. The sample taken for sequencing was peripheral blood. The receptors come from a human donor in a cohort sampled during active COVID-19.

The chain uses TRBV6-5 and TRBJ1-6; no firm D call. The CDR3 runs 12 residues. CDR1 and CDR2 from the germline V gene are MNHEY and SVGAGI. Trimming removed 5 bases from V and 8 bases from J, with 7 bases in between. CDR3 protein: CASSPRYSPLHF. Here the CDR3 DNA reads TGTGCCAGCAGTCCCCGGTATTCACCCCTCCACTTT.

The table lists this clone with a count of one. This sequence joins TRBV10-1 and TRBJ2-2; TRBD2 matches 7 bases. This CDR3 has 15 residues. Per germline, CDR1 WNHNN and CDR2 SYGVQD (reference sequence). The junction had 5 bases not matched to a gene; V was cut back by 7 bases and J by 0 bases. CDR3 DNA sequence: TGCGCCAGCACCCCGGGAGGAACGAACACCGGGGAGCTGTTTTTT. This sequence encodes CASTPGGTNTGELFF.

This clone was observed a handful of times. The chain is built from TRBV3-1 (or the pseudogene TRBV3-2) and TRBJ1-1; D possibly corresponds to TRBD1 (6 bases). The CDR3 is made up of 14 amino acids. Trimming removed 5 bases at V and 0 bases at J, with 10 bases between. Germline CDR1 LGHDT, CDR2 YNNKEL (reference sequence). CDR3 nucleotide sequence: TGTGCCAGCAGCTCAAGACAGGTGAACACTGAAGCTTTCTTT. It translates to CASSSRQVNTEAFF.

This clone was seen once. The V call is TRBV5-1, the J call TRBJ2-5, with D unresolved. Between the trimmed V and J ends, which lost 4 bases and 1 base, there was a span of 14 bases. This CDR3 spans 15 amino acids. Germline loops: CDR1 SGHRS, CDR2 YFSETQ. DNA for the CDR3: TGCGCCAGCAGCGTAGTTCCCCTTTCCCAAGAGACCCAGTACTTC. Translated, it gives CASSVVPLSQETQYF.

The chain couples TRBV6-6 to TRBJ1-3, with D maybe TRBD1 (5 bases). The germline gives CDR1 MNHNY, CDR2 SVGAGI (reference sequence). V was pared by 4 bases and J by 0 bases, with 13 bases between. The CDR3 is 16 residues long. The CDR3 coding sequence is TGTGCCAGCAGTTGGGGGGACCAACTCTCTGGAAACACCATATATTTT. Its translation: CASSWGDQLSGNTIYF.

The V and J genes are TRBV5-4 and TRBJ2-7, with TRBD1 matching over 8 bases. CDR1 and CDR2 (germline): SGHNT, YYREEE (reference sequence). V was clipped by 1 base and J by 6 bases; unmatched bases: 9. The CDR3 runs to 15 residues. DNA of the CDR3: TGTGCCAGCAGCTTGATGGGCCGGACAGGGCGCGAGCAGTACTTC. This encodes CASSLMGRTGREQYF.

This clone was counted only a few times. The V and J genes are TRBV19 and TRBJ2-2; possibly TRBD1 for D (6 bases). Germline CDR1 and CDR2: LNHDA and SQIVND (reference sequence). With 5 bases removed from V and 3 bases from J, the gap between germline ends came to 19 bases. This CDR3 comprises 17 residues. In DNA, the CDR3 is TGTGCCAGTAGTCAATGGGCAGGGGCTATCGACACCGGGGAGCTGTTTTTT. Residues: CASSQWAGAIDTGELFF.

This clone was detected only a few times. The chain uses TRBV6-1 and TRBJ2-2; possible D gene TRBD2, 5 bases. Trimming shortened V by 3 bases and J by 3 bases, and 8 bases separated the two germline ends. There are 14 residues in the CDR3. Germline CDR1 and CDR2: MNHNS and SASEGT. CDR3 DNA: TGTGCCAGCAGTGAGGGGAGAGACACCGGGGAGCTGTTTTTT. Encoded protein: CASSEGRDTGELFF.

The V and J genes are TRBV3-1 (or the pseudogene TRBV3-2) and TRBJ2-7, with unresolved D. Germline V lookup: CDR1 LGHDT, CDR2 YNNKEL (reference sequence). The CDR3 runs to 15 residues. The V gene lost 0 bases and the J gene lost 7 bases, with 16 bases spanning the gap. CDR3: CASSQEMATLREQYF. The CDR3 DNA follows: TGTGCCAGCAGCCAAGAGATGGCTACACTCAGGGAGCAGTACTTC.

This clone has a single count. The chain links TRBV4-3 to TRBJ2-1; tentative D call: TRBD1 (6 bases). The CDR3 length is 12 residues. Germline V gene sequence: CDR1 LGHNA, CDR2 YSLEER. V lost 4 bases, J lost 7 bases, and 8 bases lay in between. The CDR3 loop reads CASSPGTNEQFF. In DNA, the CDR3 is TGCGCCAGCAGCCCGGGGACAAATGAGCAGTTCTTC.

The rearrangement uses TRBV7-2 and TRBJ2-7; D possibly corresponds to TRBD1 (5 bases). V lost 0 bases, J lost 4 bases, and 13 bases lay in between. The germline gives CDR1 SGHTA, CDR2 FQGNSA. The CDR3 extends over 15 amino acids. Here the CDR3 DNA reads TGTGCCAGCAGCTTAGCGAGCCAGGGAACATACGAGCAGTACTTC. Translating it yields CASSLASQGTYEQYF.

CDR3 sequence (DNA): TGTGCCAGCAGTTACATCGCGGGAAGTACAAAAGAGACCCAGTACTTC. Translating it yields CASSYIAGSTKETQYF. The chain is built from TRBV6-6 and TRBJ2-5; perhaps TRBD2 as D (6 bases). Trimming cost V 2 bases and J 3 bases, with 16 bases left between them. Germline CDR1 reads MNHNY; CDR2 reads SVGAGI (reference sequence). The length of the CDR3 is 16 residues.

The genes are TRBV6-6 and TRBJ2-5, with 11 bases fitting TRBD2. Germline values: CDR1 MNHNY, CDR2 SVGAGI (reference sequence). There are 15 residues in the CDR3. Trimming cost V 5 bases and J 2 bases; bases outside gene matches: 4. CDR3 loop: CASSQLAGAQETQYF. The CDR3 DNA is TGTGCCAGCAGTCAACTAGCGGGGGCTCAAGAGACCCAGTACTTC.

The DNA of the CDR3 is TGTGCCATCAAAGATACAGGGGGCCACTATGGCTACACCTTC. Encoded protein: CAIKDTGGHYGYTF. The genes are TRBV10-3 and TRBJ1-2; 9 positions agree with TRBD1. The V gene end was trimmed by 7 bases and the J gene end by 3 bases; junction bases not matched to a gene: 6. CDR3 length equals 14 residues. Germline V gene lookup returns CDR1 ENHRY and CDR2 SYGVKD.

The V call is TRBV9, the J call TRBJ1-1; D is ambiguous. Germline CDR1 and CDR2: SGDLS and YYNGEE. Trimming took 4 bases from V and 0 from J, leaving 13 bases between them. The CDR3 consists of 15 residues. CDR3 region: CASSPEGRLNTEAFF. Here the CDR3 DNA reads TGTGCCAGCAGCCCAGAGGGCAGGTTGAACACTGAAGCTTTCTTT.

The J gene is TRBJ1-2, the V gene TRBV6-2 or TRBV6-3; D possibly corresponds to TRBD1 (5 bases). Deletions cut 2 bases from V and 7 bases from J, with 20 bases between. There are 16 residues in the CDR3. Per the germline V gene, CDR1 is MNHEY and CDR2 is SVGEGT. Here the CDR3 reads CASSYRGSPSRGGYTF. DNA for the CDR3: TGTGCCAGCAGTTACAGGGGATCCCCCTCGCGAGGTGGCTACACCTTC.

Remarks on this clone: An end of the junction does not agree with germline; a read error may underlie this. The chain links TRBV2 to TRBJ1-6, with D tentatively TRBD1 (5 bases). The CDR3 loop spans 16 amino acids. Looked up from germline, CDR1 is SNHLY and CDR2 is FYNNEI. CDR3 nucleotide sequence: TGTGCCAGCAGTGAAAATGAGGCAGGGTATAACTCACCCCTCCACTTT. Amino acid sequence: CASSENEAGYNSPLHF.

This rearrangement joins TRBV30 to TRBJ2-7; maybe TRBD2 (5 bases). The length of the CDR3 is 12 residues. V lost 3 bases and J lost 5, with 11 bases in between. Germline lookup yields CDR1 GTSNPN and CDR2 SVGIG (reference sequence). The CDR3 DNA is TGTGCCTGGAGGGCGTTCGGGGACGAGCAGTACTTC. Its translation: CAWRAFGDEQYF.

V usage is TRBV4-1 and J usage is TRBJ1-2; TRBD1 agrees at 7 bases. The length of the CDR3 is 15 residues. Per the germline V gene, CDR1 is MGHRA and CDR2 is YSYEKL. Trimming at V came to 3 bases and at J to 2 bases, leaving 6 bases not matched to a gene. CDR3 nucleotides: TGCGCCAGCAGCCAGGTGCCGGGACAGAACTATGGCTACACCTTC. This translates into CASSQVPGQNYGYTF.

V is TRBV7-2 and J is TRBJ1-1; 7 nucleotides line up with TRBD1. CDR3 length: 15 amino acids. The germline gives CDR1 SGHTA, CDR2 FQGNSA. The ends lost 0 bases at V and 1 base at J; junction bases unmatched: 2. CDR3 loop: CASSLAGTANTEAFF. CDR3 nucleotide sequence: TGTGCCAGCAGCTTAGCCGGGACAGCGAACACTGAAGCTTTCTTT.

The chain joins TRBV29-1 to TRBJ2-7; the D gene is possibly TRBD1 (6 bases). This CDR3 comprises 15 residues. Germline CDR1 SQVTM, CDR2 ANQGSEA. Trimming pared 1 base from V and 3 bases from J, leaving 16 bases between. CDR3 protein: CSVEVATGWDYEQYF. The DNA for the CDR3 is TGCAGCGTTGAAGTGGCGACAGGTTGGGACTACGAGCAGTACTTC.

This clone showed up just a few times. The chain uses TRBV9 and TRBJ2-5; maybe TRBD1 (6 bases). Germline V gene lookup returns CDR1 SGDLS and CDR2 YYNGEE. The CDR3 covers 13 residues. The germline V and J ends were trimmed by 3 bases and 5 bases, with 11 bases remaining between them. The CDR3 region has the DNA TGTGCCAGCAGCGCACATCAGGGGGAGACCCAGTACTTC. Its translation: CASSAHQGETQYF.

The V call is TRBV9, the J call TRBJ1-1; D uncertain. Germline CDR1 and CDR2: SGDLS and YYNGEE. The CDR3 is 14 amino acids. Trimming pared 3 bases from V and 11 bases from J, leaving 20 bases between. The CDR3 DNA follows: TGTGCCAGCAGCGAGGGAAGACTGGGGTCGGGGGCTTTCTTT. Amino acids: CASSEGRLGSGAFF.